These T cell receptor beta chains were read from a single sample in a study of blood T cells in healthy people across ages. TCRdb independently ran MiXCR on the 5' RACE reads; one entry per CDR3 protein. The sample yields around 1.5 million distinct CDR3 sequences, roughly 45% seen once. Input material: blood. These TCRs come from a woman younger than 35 in good health. CDR3s include the opening cysteine and the closing phenylalanine or tryptophan. D genes are given only for firm matches. Only some rows state a clone size, as once, few, many or a class for expanded clones.

length: 15
J: TRBJ2-1
size: NA
D: TRBD2
V: TRBV6-1
CDR3: CASSETWTSHNEQFF
DNA: TGTGCCAGCAGTGAAACATGGACTAGCCACAATGAGCAGTTCTTC

length: 16
J: TRBJ1-2
size: NA
D: NA
V: TRBV5-5
CDR3: CASSSPDRLKDYGYTF
DNA: TGTGCCAGCAGCTCCCCCGACAGGTTAAAGGACTATGGCTACACCTTC

length: 14
J: TRBJ2-7
size: NA
D: TRBD1
V: TRBV20-1
CDR3: CSAATGTGLAEQYF
DNA: TGCAGTGCTGCCACCGGGACAGGGTTGGCCGAGCAGTACTTC

length: 13
J: TRBJ2-1
size: few
D: NA
V: TRBV7-2
CDR3: CASSLASSNEQFF
DNA: TGTGCCAGCAGCTTAGCGTCTTCCAATGAGCAGTTCTTC

length: 15
J: TRBJ2-7
size: NA
D: NA
V: TRBV7-2
CDR3: CASSSRLGGLGEQYF
DNA: TGTGCCAGCAGCTCCAGGTTGGGGGGCCTGGGCGAGCAGTACTTC

length: 14
J: TRBJ2-7
size: few
D: NA
V: TRBV5-1
CDR3: CASSLKAGSYEQYF
DNA: TGCGCCAGCAGCTTAAAGGCAGGGTCCTACGAGCAGTACTTC

length: 13
J: TRBJ1-6
size: few
D: NA
V: TRBV10-1
CDR3: CASSAGSGSPLHF
DNA: TGCGCCAGCAGTGCGGGGTCTGGATCACCCCTCCACTTT

length: 15
J: TRBJ1-2
size: NA
D: TRBD1
V: TRBV3-1
CDR3: CASSLNHRQGDGYTF
DNA: TGTGCCAGCAGCCTCAACCACCGACAGGGCGATGGCTACACCTTC

length: 14
J: TRBJ2-1
size: NA
D: TRBD2
V: TRBV11-2
CDR3: CASSTGLAYNEQFF
DNA: TGTGCCAGCAGCACGGGACTAGCCTACAATGAGCAGTTCTTC

length: 13
J: TRBJ1-4
size: few
D: NA
V: TRBV10-3
CDR3: CAISGAVNEKLFF
DNA: TGTGCCATCAGTGGAGCAGTTAATGAAAAACTGTTTTTT

length: 12
J: TRBJ2-7
size: few
D: NA
V: TRBV3-1
CDR3: CASSLDYNEQYF
DNA: TGTGCCAGCAGCCTGGACTACAACGAGCAGTACTTC

length: 14
J: TRBJ2-7
size: NA
D: TRBD2
V: TRBV10-3
CDR3: CATSLAGGQNEQYF
DNA: TGTGCCACTTCTCTAGCGGGAGGTCAAAACGAGCAGTACTTC

length: 15
J: TRBJ2-5
size: few
D: NA
V: TRBV12-3/TRBV12-4
CDR3: CASSFMVVGAETQYF
DNA: TGTGCCAGCAGTTTTATGGTGGTGGGCGCCGAGACCCAGTACTTC

length: 12
J: TRBJ1-2
size: NA
D: NA
V: TRBV3-1
CDR3: CASSQDERGYTF
DNA: TGTGCCAGCAGCCAAGATGAGCGGGGCTACACCTTC

length: 17
J: TRBJ2-3
size: NA
D: TRBD2
V: TRBV9
CDR3: CASSVELAEGGTDTQYF
DNA: TGTGCCAGCAGCGTAGAACTAGCGGAGGGGGGCACAGATACGCAGTATTTT

length: 15
J: TRBJ2-5
size: few
D: NA
V: TRBV12-3/TRBV12-4
CDR3: CASSFARGLMETQYF
DNA: TGTGCCAGCAGTTTTGCCAGGGGCCTAATGGAGACCCAGTACTTC

length: 15
J: TRBJ2-3
size: NA
D: TRBD2
V: TRBV6-1
CDR3: CAAYSGGSSTDTQYF
DNA: TGTGCCGCCTACTCGGGAGGATCTAGCACAGATACGCAGTATTTT

length: 15
J: TRBJ2-7
size: many
D: NA
V: TRBV10-3
CDR3: CANHGLFRDSYEQYF
DNA: TGTGCCAACCACGGACTGTTCCGGGACTCCTACGAGCAGTACTTC

length: 17
J: TRBJ2-3
size: NA
D: TRBD1
V: TRBV7-9
CDR3: CASSLAAGGDGTDTQYF
DNA: TGTGCCAGCAGCTTAGCGGCAGGGGGCGACGGCACAGATACGCAGTATTTT

length: 14
J: TRBJ1-6
size: NA
D: NA
V: TRBV20-1
CDR3: CSARDTGGNSPLHF
DNA: TGCAGTGCTAGAGATACGGGAGGTAATTCGCCCCTCCACTTT

length: 15
J: TRBJ1-4
size: few
D: NA
V: TRBV5-6
CDR3: CASSLGTEGKEKLFF
DNA: TGTGCCAGCAGCTTGGGAACAGAAGGCAAGGAAAAACTGTTTTTT

length: 15
J: TRBJ1-5
size: NA
D: TRBD1
V: TRBV4-2
CDR3: CASSQGTGQDQPQHF
DNA: TGTGCCAGCAGCCAAGGGACAGGGCAAGATCAGCCCCAGCATTTT

length: 16
J: TRBJ1-3
size: NA
D: TRBD1
V: TRBV5-1
CDR3: CASSLETTGTGNTIYF
DNA: TGCGCCAGCAGCTTGGAGACGACAGGGACTGGAAACACCATATATTTT

length: 14
J: TRBJ1-1
size: NA
D: TRBD1
V: TRBV20-1
CDR3: CSATGQVLNTEAFF
DNA: TGCAGTGCTACAGGACAGGTTTTGAACACTGAAGCTTTCTTT

length: 15
J: TRBJ2-3
size: few
D: TRBD1
V: TRBV10-3
CDR3: CAISYSGTDTDTQYF
DNA: TGTGCCATCAGTTATTCCGGGACAGACACAGATACGCAGTATTTT

length: 13
J: TRBJ2-1
size: few
D: TRBD2
V: TRBV6-5
CDR3: CASTQRGGNEQFF
DNA: TGTGCCAGCACCCAGCGGGGGGGCAATGAGCAGTTCTTC

length: 15
J: TRBJ1-2
size: NA
D: TRBD1
V: TRBV18
CDR3: CASSPRDRGPFGGTF
DNA: TGTGCCAGCTCACCCAGGGACAGGGGTCCTTTTGGAGGCACCTTC

length: 12
J: TRBJ2-1
size: NA
D: TRBD1
V: TRBV20-1
CDR3: CSGDREGYEQFF
DNA: TGCAGTGGGGACAGGGAAGGCTATGAGCAGTTCTTC

length: 16
J: TRBJ1-1
size: NA
D: NA
V: TRBV7-2
CDR3: CASSIAPVPVSVEAFF
DNA: TGTGCCAGCAGCATAGCCCCGGTTCCAGTTTCGGTTGAAGCTTTCTTT

length: 16
J: TRBJ2-5
size: few
D: NA
V: TRBV27
CDR3: CASSFSFAGHLETQYF
DNA: TGTGCCAGCAGTTTTAGTTTCGCGGGACATCTAGAGACCCAGTACTTC

length: 15
J: TRBJ2-7
size: NA
D: TRBD2
V: TRBV7-9
CDR3: CASSSDSGRAYEQYF
DNA: TGTGCCAGCAGCTCCGATAGCGGGAGGGCCTACGAGCAGTACTTC